The following is a T cell receptor beta chain sequence with its context. This sample is part of a study of shared clonotypes between healthy human individuals. Assay: immunoSEQ multiplex PCR; the TCRdb copy retains only in-frame clones and omits some. Of about 1.5 million clones in the sample, roughly 96% were seen once. V lost 6 bases to trimming and J lost 1 base, with 12 bases between them. This CDR3 is 14 amino acids long. Germline V CDR1 and CDR2: SGHAT, FQNNGV. This sequence was found in a man aged 30 to 45 in good health. V is TRBV11-2 and J is TRBJ1-2; maybe TRBD1 (6 bases). Sequences were obtained from naive CD4+ T cells sorted from blood. Indicated subset: CD45RA+ positively selected. The chain's CDR3 is CASRDNRVNYGYTF. CDR3 coding DNA: TGTGCCAGCAGGGACAACAGGGTTAACTATGGCTACACCTTC.